The T cell receptor beta chain under discussion was sequenced for a study of PD-1 blockade in classical Hodgkin lymphoma. A note on this clone: Its specificity is unknown.

The time point here: newly diagnosed, previously untreated cHL patient sample. By magnetic negative selection, CD4+ T cells were purified from thawed PBMCs. A comparison was provided by newly diagnosed, untreated classical Hodgkin lymphoma PBMCs. V was shortened by 3 bases and J by 4 bases, with 13 bases between the two germline ends. CDR1 WSHSY and CDR2 SAAADI come from the germline V gene. This CDR3 is built from 15 residues. Sequencing used immunoSEQ multiplex PCR; TCRdb keeps in-frame clones, though not all of them. The table lists 25,000 to 30,000 clones, around 89% of them singletons. Overall study results and limits: The study reported lower baseline TCR diversity in newly diagnosed patients than in healthy donors. What caused the repertoire differences, perhaps disease activity or prior therapy, remains undefined.

The sequencing input was CD4+ T cells from blood. This sequence was found in a human donor with classical Hodgkin lymphoma. This rearrangement joins TRBV10-2 to TRBJ1-5; D uncertain. The CDR3 coding sequence is TGCGCCAGCAGTGAACCGGACGGCACTAATCAGCCCCAGCATTTT. This gives the protein CASSEPDGTNQPQHF.